This entry lists 11 T cell receptor beta chains sequenced from one sample in a study of PD-1 blockade in mismatch repair-deficient tumors. The assay was immunoSEQ multiplex PCR, and TCRdb's table has in-frame clones only and misses some. The sample carries 85,000 to 130,000 clones, 70% to 85% recorded once. This sample comprised peripheral blood, obtained roughly 36 weeks after starting pembrolizumab. These receptors all stem from an adult with mismatch repair-deficient cancer.

The chain has TRBV7-2 and TRBJ2-1; possible D gene TRBD2, 6 bases. Trimming removed 2 bases at V and 5 bases at J, with 13 bases between. This CDR3 is 15 amino acids long. Germline V gives CDR1 SGHTA, CDR2 FQGNSA. CDR3: CASSLRGGDDNEQFF. For the CDR3, the DNA is TGTGCCAGCAGCTTAAGGGGCGGGGATGACAATGAGCAGTTCTTC.

The CDR3 reads CAISDGQGPETQYF. The CDR3 coding sequence is TGTGCCATCAGTGACGGACAGGGCCCCGAGACCCAGTACTTC. The chain recombines TRBV10-3 with TRBJ2-5; the match to TRBD1 covers 8 bases. Trimming took 3 bases from V and 5 from J; bases not matched to a gene: 5. CDR1 ENHRY and CDR2 SYGVKD come from the germline V gene. This CDR3 comprises 14 residues.

The chain links TRBV7-2 to TRBJ2-7, with D possibly matching TRBD2 (5 bases). CDR1 SGHTA and CDR2 FQGNSA come from the germline V gene. CDR3 length: 13 residues. Trimming shortened V by 1 base and J by 4 bases, and 8 bases separated the two germline ends. CDR3 nucleotides: TGTGCCAGCAGCTTAGGAGGGCGTTACGAGCAGTACTTC. Protein: CASSLGGRYEQYF.

The chain combines TRBV28 with TRBJ1-5; tentative D call: TRBD1 (5 bases). With 3 bases removed from V and 2 bases from J, the gap between germline ends came to 11 bases. CDR3 length: 15 residues. Germline CDR1 and CDR2: MDHEN and SYDVKM. This CDR3 is CASSFQGGGNQPQHF. DNA of the CDR3: TGTGCCAGCAGTTTTCAGGGTGGTGGCAATCAGCCCCAGCATTTT.

V usage is TRBV28 and J usage is TRBJ2-3; 8 nucleotides match TRBD1. V dropped 5 bases and J dropped 2; count of bases not matched to a gene: 6. The CDR3 totals 15 residues. CDR1 and CDR2 from the germline V gene are MDHEN and SYDVKM. The CDR3 is CASSQRTGNTDTQYF. CDR3 nucleotides: TGTGCCAGCAGTCAACGGACAGGGAACACAGATACGCAGTATTTT.

The J gene is TRBJ2-4, the V gene TRBV29-1; 14 bases align to TRBD2. Trimming removed 6 bases from V and 6 bases from J; junction bases left unmatched: 1. This CDR3 has 13 residues. Germline CDR1 and CDR2: SQVTM and ANQGSEA. CDR3 nucleotides: TGCAGCGTGGGGACTAGCGGGAGAAACATTCAGTACTTC. Its translation: CSVGTSGRNIQYF.

The table lists this clone with a few counts. The rearrangement links TRBV5-1 to TRBJ1-3, with D hard to call. The CDR3 runs to 16 residues. V gave up 4 bases and J gave up 2 bases, with 16 bases separating them. CDR1 SGHRS and CDR2 YFSETQ come from the germline V gene. CDR3 in DNA: TGCGCCAGCAGCCCCCGCCTGGGGATAACTGGAAACACCATATATTTT. Its protein is CASSPRLGITGNTIYF.

The gene calls are TRBV7-9 and TRBJ1-2, with D maybe TRBD1 (5 bases). There are 15 residues in the CDR3. Trimming shortened V by 5 bases and J by 4 bases, and 17 bases separated the two germline ends. Germline CDR1 is SEHNR and CDR2 is FQNEAQ (reference sequence). The CDR3 reads CASSPSGGGGYGYTF. DNA for the CDR3: TGTGCCAGCAGCCCCAGTGGTGGGGGAGGCTATGGCTACACCTTC.

V and J are TRBV5-1 and TRBJ2-7, with 8 positions matching TRBD2. The germline CDR1 and CDR2 sequences are SGHRS and YFSETQ. V lost 3 bases and J lost 0; bases outside the gene matches: 8. The CDR3 has 16 residues. This chain's CDR3 is CASSSGAGGSSYEQYF. CDR3 DNA sequence: TGCGCCAGCAGCTCTGGTGCGGGAGGATCCTCCTACGAGCAGTACTTC.

The chain links TRBV7-2 to TRBJ1-1; D ambiguous. CDR3 length equals 12 residues. Looked up from germline, CDR1 is SGHTA and CDR2 is FQGNSA. V was clipped by 3 bases and J by 2 bases, with 4 bases between them. The CDR3, as DNA: TGTGCCAGCAGCTTCCCCAACACTGAAGCTTTCTTT. This sequence encodes CASSFPNTEAFF.

The chain couples TRBV6-1 to TRBJ1-1, with 10 bases matching TRBD1. The junction had 10 bases not matched to a gene; V was cut back by 7 bases and J by 5 bases. CDR3 size: 15 residues. Germline V gene data show CDR1 as MNHNS and CDR2 as SASEGT. This CDR3 is CASTSRQGAGTEAFF. DNA of the CDR3: TGTGCCAGCACCAGCAGACAGGGGGCTGGGACTGAAGCTTTCTTT.